This T cell receptor beta chain was captured in a study of blood T cell repertoires in COVID-19. In the study's own analysis: Quantification of nucleated cells was approximated via reference gene primer amplification. Only in-frame clones appear in the TCRdb table, and some are missing; sequencing was by immunoSEQ multiplex PCR. V and J calls and clone size are given by that table; D and trimming were obtained from the DNA. The data contain approximately 220,000 clones, roughly 80% of them singletons. The V and J ends lost 2 bases and 2 bases, in that order; junction bases with no gene match: 5. The CDR3 contains 16 residues. The V gene's germline CDR1 is MNHNY and CDR2 SVGAGI (reference sequence).

The V and J genes are TRBV6-6 and TRBJ1-3, with 8 bases fitting TRBD1. The specimen was peripheral blood. This sequence was found in a woman of 80 years or more with acute or convalescent COVID-19. The CDR3 protein is CASSYTQGATGNTIYF. In DNA form, the CDR3 reads TGTGCCAGCAGTTACACCCAGGGGGCAACTGGAAACACCATATATTTT.